This entry features one T cell receptor (beta chain) sequence. Its antigen is not known. CDR3 length: 12 amino acids. The ends lost 5 bases at V and 4 bases at J; junction bases unmatched: 0. The germline V gene has CDR1 DFQATT and CDR2 SNEGSKA (reference sequence). It was with a sample-barcoded 5' primer and a J-beta primer mix that a second PCR of roughly 7 to 12 cycles was run. TCRdb re-called the 5' RACE reads with MiXCR, one entry per CDR3 protein. The sample carries about 930,000 distinct CDR3 sequences, around 29% recorded once. This sample is part of a study of blood T cells in healthy people across ages. General study findings and limits: Researchers report that TCR beta diversity correlated strongly with naive T cell percentage.

These records were also assigned to another study, of T cells of mothers and their children.

This TCR was recovered from a woman aged 35 to 49 in good health. Input material: blood. The chain recombines TRBV20-1 with TRBJ2-3, with 10 nucleotides matching TRBD2. The DNA for the CDR3 is TGCAGTGCTGGGACTAGCGCAGATACGCAGTATTTT. This codes for CSAGTSADTQYF.